Presented here are 13 T cell receptor beta chains from one specimen sequenced in a study of PD-1 blockade in mismatch repair-deficient tumors. This table comes from immunoSEQ multiplex PCR, and its TCRdb copy is limited to in-frame clones, with some not included. The profile shows 120,000 or so clones, more than 85% of them singletons. The sequencing here drew on peripheral blood, taken 44 weeks after starting pembrolizumab. These receptors originate from an adult with mismatch repair-deficient cancer.

The chain joins TRBV7-9 to TRBJ2-3, with 7 bases fitting TRBD1. From germline, CDR1 is SEHNR and CDR2 FQNEAQ (reference sequence). This CDR3 contains 15 residues. V gave up 4 bases and J gave up 6 bases; unmatched junction bases: 10. This chain's CDR3 is CASSSRQGWGDTQYF. The CDR3 coding sequence is TGTGCCAGCAGCTCCCGACAGGGTTGGGGGGATACGCAGTATTTT.

This sequence joins TRBV2 and TRBJ2-3, with D hard to call. Trimming left V 4 bases short and J 8 bases short, with 13 bases between. The CDR3 is 13 amino acids. Germline V lookup: CDR1 SNHLY, CDR2 FYNNEI. The CDR3 DNA reads as TGTGCCAGCAGTGTAACATTCCTGCGTACGCAGTATTTT. As protein: CASSVTFLRTQYF. Looking up the rest from reference TRBV2 and TRBJ2-3 gives the full variable domain: EPEVTQTPSHQVTQMGQEVILRCVPISNHLYFYWYRQILGQKVEFLVSFYNNEISEKSEIFDDQFSVERPDGSNFTLKIRSTKLEDSAMYFCASSVTFLRTQYFGPGTRLTVL.

The chain combines TRBV13 with TRBJ2-7; D tentatively fits TRBD1 or TRBD2 (6 bases each). The length of the CDR3 is 15 residues. Germline values: CDR1 PRHDT, CDR2 FYEKMQ (reference sequence). With 5 bases removed from V and 2 bases from J, the gap between germline ends came to 16 bases. The CDR3 is CASSPPRRGAYEQYF. The CDR3 region has the DNA TGTGCCAGCAGCCCCCCCCGGAGGGGGGCCTACGAGCAGTACTTC.

This chain connects TRBV4-1 to TRBJ2-3; 9 bases are shared with TRBD1. V dropped 3 bases and J dropped 2; count of bases not matched to a gene: 12. Germline V gives CDR1 MGHRA, CDR2 YSYEKL. This CDR3 comprises 18 residues. The CDR3 DNA reads TGCGCCAGCAGCCATTGGGGGACAGGGAAAGTACTCACAGATACGCAGTATTTT. As protein: CASSHWGTGKVLTDTQYF.

The chain has TRBV7-9 and TRBJ1-2; D might be TRBD1 (5 bases). From germline, CDR1 is SEHNR and CDR2 FQNEAQ (reference sequence). With 3 bases removed from V and 4 bases from J, the gap between germline ends came to 21 bases. The CDR3 is 17 residues long. CDR3 nucleotide sequence: TGTGCCAGCAGCTTTCGGGGGTTGGGGGGTGAGAGCTATGGCTACACCTTC. This translates into CASSFRGLGGESYGYTF. The variable domain in full, completed from reference TRBV7-9 and TRBJ1-2, reads DTGVSQNPRHKITKRGQNVTFRCDPISEHNRLYWYRQTLGQGPEFLTYFQNEAQLEKSRLLSDRFSAERPKGSFSTLEIQRTEQGDSAMYLCASSFRGLGGESYGYTFGSGTRLTVV.

The V gene is TRBV7-9, the J gene TRBJ2-3, with D possibly TRBD1 on 5 matching bases. The germline V gene has CDR1 SEHNR and CDR2 FQNEAQ (reference sequence). The CDR3 has 13 amino acids. The V end lost 4 bases, the J end lost 3 bases, and 8 bases lay between the germline ends. CDR3: CASSYRQTDTQYF. In nucleotides, the CDR3 is TGTGCCAGCAGCTATCGACAGACAGATACGCAGTATTTT.

The chain employs TRBV5-1 and TRBJ2-7; D is unclear. This CDR3 is 12 amino acids long. V lost 5 bases, J lost 6 bases, and 12 bases lay in between. Germline CDR1 SGHRS, CDR2 YFSETQ. DNA for the CDR3: TGCGCCAGCAGTTCGCCCGGCAGCGAGCAGTACTTC. Protein: CASSSPGSEQYF.

The CDR3 sequence is CASSFVREGTEAFF. The CDR3 coding sequence is TGTGCCAGCAGTTTCGTGAGGGAGGGCACTGAAGCTTTCTTT. V is TRBV28 and J is TRBJ1-1, with no clear D. This CDR3 region has 14 residues. The ends were cut back, 3 bases at V and 4 bases at J, with 12 bases in the middle. The germline V gene has CDR1 MDHEN and CDR2 SYDVKM.

This clone appeared a single time. The CDR3 DNA follows: TGCGCCAGCATCACACCGGGACAGAGCACAGATACGCAGTATTTT. This encodes CASITPGQSTDTQYF. V usage is TRBV10-2 and J usage is TRBJ2-3; TRBD1 matches at 7 bases. Per the germline V gene, CDR1 is WSHSY and CDR2 is SAAADI. The V segment lost 7 bases and the J segment 0 bases; nucleotides outside the gene matches: 7. The CDR3 length is 15 residues.

The chain employs TRBV18 and TRBJ2-5; D is undetermined. Per the germline V gene, CDR1 is KGHSH and CDR2 is LQKENI. The V and J ends lost 4 bases and 5 bases respectively, with 11 bases between them. The CDR3 covers 13 residues. The CDR3 region is CASSQGSAETQYF. CDR3 coding DNA: TGTGCCAGCTCACAGGGATCGGCGGAGACCCAGTACTTC.

The chain combines TRBV9 with TRBJ2-3, with TRBD1 matching 7 bases. CDR3 length: 14 amino acids. Germline assignment: CDR1 SGDLS and CDR2 YYNGEE. J was trimmed by 0 bases and V by 6 bases; bases with no gene match: 4. Written as DNA, the CDR3 is TGTGCCAGCACAGGGGGACCAAGCACAGATACGCAGTATTTT. Its translation is CASTGGPSTDTQYF.

The chain is built from TRBV12-5 and TRBJ2-1; 7 bases line up with TRBD1. Looked up from germline, CDR1 is LGHNT and CDR2 is FRNRAP. CDR3 length: 15 amino acids. The V segment lost 5 bases and the J segment 2 bases; nucleotides outside the gene matches: 6. The CDR3 region is CASGTDRVAYNEQFF. CDR3 DNA sequence: TGTGCTAGTGGTACTGACAGGGTCGCCTACAATGAGCAGTTCTTC.

This chain connects TRBV28 to TRBJ2-5; the match to TRBD1 covers 7 bases. The CDR3 contains 15 residues. V trimming: 5 bases; J trimming: 3 bases; junction bases outside the gene matches: 9. In germline, CDR1 is MDHEN, CDR2 SYDVKM. For the CDR3, the DNA is TGTGCCAGCAGTCTAATGACAGGGCGGGAAGAGACCCAGTACTTC. As protein: CASSLMTGREETQYF.